This T cell receptor (beta chain) was sequenced in a study of blood T cell repertoires in COVID-19. The overall study: The analysed material was cDNA or gDNA that came from T cells, B-cell-depleted T cells, or PBMCs.

Produced via immunoSEQ multiplex PCR; TCRdb's table is partial and in-frame only. The sample contains approximately 300,000 clones, 92% of which appear only once. To note about this clone: Relative to the germline gene, one junction end is altered; a read error may explain this.

Cohort 3 recovered donors had two negative PCRs, clearance, or symptom resolution. CDR1 and CDR2 from the germline V gene are SGHTA and FQGTGA. The CDR3 contains 13 residues. Sequencing was performed on PBMCs or T cells enriched from blood (not recorded which). This rearrangement joins TRBV7-3 to TRBJ2-3, with D tentatively TRBD2 (5 bases). This TCR was recovered from a woman younger than 45 who had recovered from COVID-19. The CDR3 here is CASSPGYTNTQYF. The CDR3 region has the DNA TGTGCCAGCAGCCCGGGGTACACAAATACGCAGTATTTT.